One and the same sample provided the 16 T cell receptor beta chains below, sequenced in a study of T cell responses to AZD1222 COVID-19 vaccine. The protocol was immunoSEQ multiplex PCR, while the TCRdb copy is restricted to in-frame clones and leaves out a portion. This table holds around 210,000 clones, roughly 94% found once. The material sequenced was peripheral blood, taken 28 days after the second dose of the MenACWY control vaccine. The source of these receptors is an adult who received the MenACWY meningococcal vaccine as a control.

The V gene is TRBV7-2, the J gene TRBJ2-7; D gene ambiguous. Germline CDR1 reads SGHTA; CDR2 reads FQGNSA. The V and J ends lost 1 base and 3 bases respectively, with 7 bases between them. The length of the CDR3 is 13 residues. In DNA form, the CDR3 reads TGTGCCAGCAGCTTAGGATTCAGCTACGAGCAGTACTTC. It specifies CASSLGFSYEQYF. The complete variable domain, with remaining parts taken from reference TRBV7-2 and TRBJ2-7, reads GAGVSQSPSNKVTEKGKDVELRCDPISGHTALYWYRQSLGQGLEFLIYFQGNSAPDKSGLPSDRFSAERTGGSVSTLTIQRTQQEDSAVYLCASSLGFSYEQYFGPGTRLTVT.

The chain carries TRBV9 and TRBJ1-3; 7 bases are shared with TRBD1. The CDR3 totals 16 residues. CDR1 is SGDLS and CDR2 is YYNGEE in the germline V gene. J gave up 0 bases and V 5 bases, and 8 bases lay outside the gene matches. The CDR3 sequence: CASSEGGGHSGNTIYF. Written as DNA, the CDR3 is TGTGCCAGCAGTGAGGGAGGGGGCCACTCTGGAAACACCATATATTTT.

The V gene is TRBV6-2 or TRBV6-3, the J gene TRBJ1-6; the D is unclear. Trimming took off 4 bases at V and 0 bases at J, with 10 bases between the two ends. This CDR3 contains 16 residues. The germline gives CDR1 MNHEY, CDR2 SVGEGT. CDR3 coding DNA: TGTGCCAGCAGTTCCATCCAGAGCTCCTATAATTCACCCCTCCACTTT. Its protein is CASSSIQSSYNSPLHF.

The chain uses TRBV27 and TRBJ2-1, with 8 bases identical to TRBD1. Germline V gene sequence: CDR1 MNHEY, CDR2 SMNVEV (reference sequence). The CDR3 has 15 amino acids. V shed 2 bases, J shed 7 bases, and the junction held 7 bases outside the gene matches. The CDR3 DNA sequence: TGTGCCAGCAGTTTAATAGGACAGGGAGTGAATGAGCAGTTCTTC. As protein: CASSLIGQGVNEQFF.

The rearrangement joins TRBV6-5 to TRBJ2-7, with TRBD1 as a possible D gene (6 bases). Trimming took 5 bases from V and 1 from J, leaving 9 bases between them. The CDR3 sequence is 13 residues long. Looked up from germline, CDR1 is MNHEY and CDR2 is SVGAGI. The CDR3 region is CASSRGSSYEQYF. In nucleotides, the CDR3 is TGTGCCAGCAGTAGGGGGAGTTCCTACGAGCAGTACTTC.

V usage is TRBV19 and J usage is TRBJ2-7; 10 bases fit TRBD1. V shed 6 bases, J shed 3 bases, and the junction held 5 bases outside the gene matches. Germline CDR1 reads LNHDA; CDR2 reads SQIVND (reference sequence). The CDR3 loop spans 14 amino acids. CDR3 loop: CASRDRDRGYEQYF. The CDR3 coding sequence is TGTGCCAGTAGGGACCGGGACAGGGGCTACGAGCAGTACTTC.

This clone was detected once. V usage is TRBV12-5 and J usage is TRBJ2-1, with no clear D. Per the germline V gene, CDR1 is LGHNT and CDR2 is FRNRAP. The CDR3 runs to 16 residues. V lost 6 bases and J lost 8, with 23 bases in between. The CDR3 is CASGASYSPATDEQFF. Written as DNA, the CDR3 is TGTGCTAGTGGGGCTTCCTACTCTCCTGCAACGGATGAGCAGTTCTTC.

In its sample, this clone was seen a few times. The CDR3 loop is CASNTDQGHYEQYF. The CDR3 DNA is TGTGCCAGCAACACCGACCAGGGACACTACGAGCAGTACTTC. The genes are TRBV28 and TRBJ2-7; D is perhaps TRBD1 (6 bases). The CDR3 runs 14 residues. From germline, CDR1 is MDHEN and CDR2 SYDVKM. V dropped 7 bases and J dropped 3 bases, with 16 bases sitting between them.

The V call is TRBV7-8, the J call TRBJ1-1; tentatively, D is TRBD1 (6 bases). The CDR3 runs to 16 residues. Germline CDR1 and CDR2: SGHVS and FQNEAQ. Trimming took off 0 bases at V and 0 bases at J, with 11 bases between the two ends. DNA of the CDR3: TGTGCCAGCAGCTTAGCGGCCGACAGGTTGAACACTGAAGCTTTCTTT. Its protein is CASSLAADRLNTEAFF.

The chain recombines TRBV4-1 with TRBJ1-1, with 12 bases lining up with TRBD1. Germline V gene sequence: CDR1 MGHRA, CDR2 YSYEKL. Trimming at V came to 3 bases and at J to 2 bases, leaving 10 bases not matched to a gene. There are 18 residues in the CDR3. CDR3 sequence reads: CASSQLTGTGGRNTEAFF. CDR3 DNA: TGCGCCAGCAGCCAGTTGACCGGGACAGGGGGCAGAAACACTGAAGCTTTCTTT.

This chain uses TRBV9 with TRBJ1-5, with D uncertain. CDR1 and CDR2 (germline): SGDLS, YYNGEE. The length of the CDR3 is 14 residues. V was cut by 0 bases and J by 3 bases, with 7 bases left in between. The CDR3 is CASSVAPSNQPQHF. Written as DNA, the CDR3 is TGTGCCAGCAGCGTAGCTCCTTCCAATCAGCCCCAGCATTTT.

This clone appeared a single time. In nucleotides, the CDR3 is TGTGCCAGCAGTCCCGGGAGTGGAACCAGCTCCTACGAGCAGTACTTC. This codes for CASSPGSGTSSYEQYF. The V call is TRBV27, the J call TRBJ2-7, with D perhaps TRBD2 (6 bases). CDR1 and CDR2 (germline): MNHEY, SMNVEV (reference sequence). The CDR3 is made up of 16 amino acids. Trimming took 5 bases from V and 0 from J, leaving 17 bases between them.

V and J are TRBV5-4 and TRBJ2-7; the match to TRBD2 covers 9 bases. The trim removed 4 bases at V and 5 bases at J, leaving 4 bases unmatched. Germline loops: CDR1 SGHNT, CDR2 YYREEE (reference sequence). The CDR3 runs 13 residues. In DNA form, the CDR3 reads TGTGCCAGCAGCAGCGGGGGGAGACACGAGCAGTACTTC. Translated, it gives CASSSGGRHEQYF.

The rearrangement uses TRBV6-2 or TRBV6-3 and TRBJ1-2; a possible D gene is TRBD1 (5 bases). In germline, CDR1 is MNHEY, CDR2 SVGEGT. The CDR3 covers 17 residues. The ends were cut back, 0 bases at V and 1 base at J, with 15 bases in the middle. The DNA of the CDR3 is TGTGCCAGCAGTTACTCCAGTCTGGGGGACTTTAACTATGGCTACACCTTC. As protein: CASSYSSLGDFNYGYTF.

This clone was detected once. The chain combines TRBV12-3 or TRBV12-4 with TRBJ2-1; 8 bases align to TRBD1. Unmatched junction bases numbered 5, after V lost 10 bases and J lost 6 bases. The CDR3 covers 12 residues. CDR3 region: CATTQGANEQFF. In nucleotides, the CDR3 is TGTGCCACCACCCAGGGGGCCAATGAGCAGTTCTTC.

The rearrangement uses TRBV6-5 and TRBJ1-2; possible D gene TRBD1, 6 bases. Germline-derived CDR1 and CDR2 are MNHEY and SVGAGI. This CDR3 spans 12 amino acids. Trimming removed 9 bases at V and 4 bases at J, with 12 bases between. The CDR3 sequence: CASTQGSYGYTF. The DNA of the CDR3 is TGTGCCAGTACACAGGGATCCTATGGCTACACCTTC.